The source of this T cell receptor beta chain is a study of cytomegalovirus exposure and HLA in healthy donors. Study observations and caveats: One later analysis, an examination of the 100 to 150 validation repertoires, found that first-cohort TCR clusters tended to co-occur in them. 164 TCR beta chains were listed as cytomegalovirus-associated. Cytomegalovirus status was reportedly diagnosed by the classifier with high sensitivity and specificity.

Points on this clone: Its antigen is still unknown.

CDR3 length equals 13 residues. Germline assignment: CDR1 MNHEY and CDR2 SVGAGI. Deletions cut 5 bases from V and 0 bases from J, with 2 bases between. Only in-frame clones appear in the TCRdb table, and some are missing; sequencing was by immunoSEQ multiplex PCR. The sample holds 57,000 or so clones; over 75% are singletons and the top ten take approximately 2%. The donors were members of the approximately 120-subject validation cohort (separate from the roughly 670-subject first cohort). The sequenced sample was PBMCs. The TCR sequence derives from a woman in her twenties or thirties in good health and CMV-seronegative. The chain carries TRBV6-5 and TRBJ2-6, with D unresolved. The CDR3 reads CASSRSGANVLTF. CDR3 coding DNA: TGTGCCAGCAGTCGCTCTGGGGCCAACGTCCTGACTTTC.